These 18 T cell receptor beta chains were sequenced from one sample in a study of CD8+ T cells in alopecia areata (dated 2018 in TCRdb). The library was made by the immunoSEQ multiplex PCR assay. To provide template for TCR sequencing, every sample had RNA extracted and reverse transcribed into cDNA. TCRdb limited this immuneACCESS table to in-frame rearrangements with V and J called. A share of clones is missing; checked studies link under half to unresolved V genes, and the rest is unexplained. The sample has about 97,000 clones on record, 41% of them singletons. The top ten constitute 1% to 1.5% of the sample. The sequenced sample was CD4+ T cells sorted from blood. The source is a human donor with alopecia areata.

The chain recombines TRBV9 with TRBJ2-5; D may be TRBD1 (6 bases). The CDR3 is made up of 18 amino acids. CDR1 and CDR2 from the germline V gene are SGDLS and YYNGEE. Trimming stripped 0 bases from V and 4 bases from J, with 22 bases between. The CDR3 coding sequence is TGTGCCAGCAGCGTAGCCCCCTACGTTACAGGGAGTTCAGAGACCCAGTACTTC. It translates to CASSVAPYVTGSSETQYF.

The chain recombines TRBV14 with TRBJ2-3; D may be TRBD1 (5 bases). The germline CDR1 and CDR2 sequences are SGHDN and FVKESK. The CDR3 runs 13 residues. Trimming took 1 base from V and 6 from J, leaving 8 bases between them. The CDR3 coding sequence is TGTGCCAGCAGCCAAGCAGGGTCGGATACGCAGTATTTT. Amino acid sequence: CASSQAGSDTQYF. Full variable domain (rest looked up from reference TRBV14 and TRBJ2-3): EAGVTQFPSHSVIEKGQTVTLRCDPISGHDNLYWYRRVMGKEIKFLLHFVKESKQDESGMPNNRFLAERTGGTYSTLKVQPAELEDSGVYFCASSQAGSDTQYFGPGTRLTVL.

The J gene is TRBJ2-7, the V gene TRBV7-2; tentative D call: TRBD2 (7 bases). CDR3 length: 16 amino acids. Per germline, CDR1 SGHTA and CDR2 FQGNSA. The V and J ends lost 5 bases and 6 bases respectively, with 23 bases between them. Here the CDR3 reads CASSTSAHGGAVEQYF. The DNA for the CDR3 is TGTGCCAGCAGCACTTCCGCCCATGGGGGGGCGGTCGAGCAGTACTTC.

This clone showed up just a few times. The chain employs TRBV11-2 and TRBJ2-3; the D is unclear. The ends were cut back, 2 bases at V and 5 bases at J, with 2 bases in the middle. This CDR3 has 11 residues. The germline CDR1 and CDR2 sequences are SGHAT and FQNNGV. This chain's CDR3 is CASSLRDTQYF. CDR3 DNA sequence: TGTGCCAGCAGCTTAAGAGATACGCAGTATTTT.

This chain links TRBV27 with TRBJ1-1; no definite D call. The ends were cut back, 8 bases at V and 6 bases at J, with 16 bases in the middle. Germline CDR1 reads MNHEY; CDR2 reads SMNVEV (reference sequence). This CDR3 spans 13 amino acids. The CDR3 sequence: CASGGLGRAEAFF. CDR3 sequence (DNA): TGTGCCAGCGGAGGACTGGGGAGGGCTGAAGCTTTCTTT.

The table lists this clone with a few counts. The V call is TRBV19, the J call TRBJ1-2, with D tentatively TRBD1 (5 bases). Trimming cost V 4 bases and J 0 bases, with 15 bases left between them. CDR1 and CDR2 (germline): LNHDA, SQIVND (reference sequence). The CDR3 extends over 16 amino acids. CDR3 amino acids: CASSTPPGAPNYGYTF. CDR3 coding DNA: TGTGCCAGTAGTACGCCGCCTGGGGCACCTAACTATGGCTACACCTTC.

A few counts support this clone. The chain couples TRBV30 to TRBJ1-6; TRBD1 matches 10 bases. CDR1 is GTSNPN and CDR2 is SVGIG in the germline V gene (reference sequence). After removal of 5 bases from V and 10 bases from J, the junction contained 5 bases not matched to a gene. This CDR3 comprises 13 residues. CDR3 nucleotides: TGTGCCTGGGCGGAGACAGGGGGCTCACCCCTCCACTTT. Its translation: CAWAETGGSPLHF.

In its sample, this clone was seen many times. V is TRBV29-1 and J is TRBJ2-1; D remains ambiguous. Germline V lookup: CDR1 SQVTM, CDR2 ANQGSEA. The CDR3 is 12 amino acids. Trimming took 4 bases from V and 8 from J, leaving 12 bases between them. The CDR3 is CSVVRDYDEQFF. Here the CDR3 DNA reads TGCAGCGTTGTAAGGGATTACGATGAGCAGTTCTTC.

The gene calls are TRBV29-1 and TRBJ2-3; 8 bases map to TRBD1. Per the germline V gene, CDR1 is SQVTM and CDR2 is ANQGSEA. Germline trimming cut 5 bases from V and 6 bases from J; bases unmatched to any gene: 10. The CDR3 is 14 amino acids. The CDR3 DNA sequence: TGCAGCGTTCGGGACAGGTTATTAAGGGATACGCAGTATTTT. Encoded protein: CSVRDRLLRDTQYF.

This clone has just a few counts. V usage is TRBV11-2 and J usage is TRBJ2-5; perhaps TRBD1 as D (8 bases). The CDR3 contains 16 residues. Germline lookup yields CDR1 SGHAT and CDR2 FQNNGV. V was trimmed by 1 base and J by 4 bases, leaving 16 bases between them. The CDR3 sequence is CASSLVYTGGAETQYF. The CDR3, as DNA: TGTGCCAGCAGCTTAGTGTATACAGGGGGGGCAGAGACCCAGTACTTC.

This clone was seen a handful of times. V usage is TRBV2 and J usage is TRBJ2-5; D not resolved. Trimming pared 11 bases from V and 5 bases from J, leaving 9 bases between. The CDR3 runs to 10 residues. CDR1 is SNHLY, CDR2 FYNNEI, per germline. The CDR3 DNA sequence: TGTGCCTCCGCCAGGGAGACCCAGTACTTC. Amino acid sequence: CASARETQYF.

The chain employs TRBV5-1 and TRBJ2-5, with 9 bases matching TRBD2. Germline CDR1 and CDR2: SGHRS and YFSETQ. J was trimmed by 2 bases and V by 2 bases; bases with no gene match: 4. This CDR3 has 15 amino acids. As DNA, the CDR3 is TGCGCCAGCAGCTTTGCTAGCGGGACTCAAGAGACCCAGTACTTC. Protein product: CASSFASGTQETQYF.

This clone was observed a few times. V is TRBV6-6 and J is TRBJ2-4; TRBD1 matches at 8 bases. This CDR3 region has 14 residues. Germline V gene lookup returns CDR1 MNHNY and CDR2 SVGAGI (reference sequence). Trimming cost V 6 bases and J 6 bases; bases outside gene matches: 7. The CDR3 loop reads CASRLRDRLNIQYF. The CDR3 DNA reads as TGTGCCAGCAGGCTCCGGGACAGGCTAAACATTCAGTACTTC.

This clone was seen a few times. CDR3 nucleotides: TGTGCCAGCAGCCTCATAGCGGGGGGAGCCAAAAACATTCAGTACTTC. Translated: CASSLIAGGAKNIQYF. This chain links TRBV7-2 with TRBJ2-4; TRBD2 matches 10 bases. With V trimmed by 5 bases and J by 0 bases, 4 bases remained unmatched. The CDR3 extends over 16 amino acids. CDR1 is SGHTA and CDR2 is FQGNSA in the germline V gene.

In this sample, this clone turned up a few times. The genes are TRBV5-4 and TRBJ2-5; no definite D call. The CDR3 contains 15 residues. Germline V CDR1 and CDR2: SGHNT, YYREEE (reference sequence). Trimming pared 3 bases from V and 6 bases from J, leaving 18 bases between. The CDR3: CASSSNLISVKTQYF. As DNA, the CDR3 is TGTGCCAGCAGCTCCAACCTCATCTCTGTGAAGACCCAGTACTTC.

The table lists this clone with a few counts. The rearrangement joins TRBV5-1 to TRBJ2-7; D not certain. Germline values: CDR1 SGHRS, CDR2 YFSETQ. Trimming took 0 bases from V and 9 from J, leaving 13 bases between them. The CDR3 spans 13 residues. CDR3 residues: CASSLDGESRQYF. The CDR3 DNA is TGCGCCAGCAGCTTGGACGGCGAGTCGCGGCAGTACTTC.

V usage is TRBV29-1 and J usage is TRBJ1-2; 11 nucleotides align to TRBD1. V lost 5 bases, J lost 6 bases, and 8 bases stayed unmatched. CDR1 and CDR2 (germline): SQVTM, ANQGSEA. CDR3 length: 14 residues. The CDR3 reads CSVTGTGGRDGYTF. The CDR3 nucleotides are TGCAGCGTTACCGGGACAGGGGGAAGGGATGGCTACACCTTC.

The table lists this clone with a few counts. J is TRBJ2-1 and V is TRBV11-2; 7 positions match TRBD1. There are 16 residues in the CDR3. With 6 bases clipped from V and 4 bases from J, the junction kept 12 bases outside the gene matches. Per germline, CDR1 SGHAT and CDR2 FQNNGV. CDR3 coding DNA: TGTGCCAGCAGATCACGTACGGGACAGAGTTACAATGAGCAGTTCTTC. Encoded protein: CASRSRTGQSYNEQFF. Full variable domain (outside the CDR3, taken from reference TRBV11-2 and TRBJ2-1): EAGVAQSPRYKIIEKRQSVAFWCNPISGHATLYWYQQILGQGPKLLIQFQNNGVVDDSQLPKDRFSAERLKGVDSTLKIQPAKLEDSAVYLCASRSRTGQSYNEQFFGPGTRLTVL.